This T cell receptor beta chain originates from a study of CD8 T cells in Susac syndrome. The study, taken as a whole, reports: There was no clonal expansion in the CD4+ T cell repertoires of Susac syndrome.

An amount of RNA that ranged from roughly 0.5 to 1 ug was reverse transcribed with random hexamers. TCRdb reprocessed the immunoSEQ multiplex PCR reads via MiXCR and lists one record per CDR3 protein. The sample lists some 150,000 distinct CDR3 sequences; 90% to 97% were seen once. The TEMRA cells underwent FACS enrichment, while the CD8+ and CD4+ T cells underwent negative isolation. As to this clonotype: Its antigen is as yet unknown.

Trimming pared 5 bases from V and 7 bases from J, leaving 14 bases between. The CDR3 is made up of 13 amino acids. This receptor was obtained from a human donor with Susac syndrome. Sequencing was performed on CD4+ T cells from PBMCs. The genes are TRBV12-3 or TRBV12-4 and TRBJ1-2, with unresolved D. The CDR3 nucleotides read TGTGCCAGCAGTCCCAATGGGAGGGTTGGCTACACCTTC. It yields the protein CASSPNGRVGYTF.